Each of the 31 T cell receptor beta chains below was sequenced from the same sample in a study of blood T cell repertoires in COVID-19. Assay used: immunoSEQ multiplex PCR; TCRdb lists only in-frame clones, some missing. Here the sample spans fewer than 300,000 clones, roughly 90% being singletons. The source material was PBMCs or T cells enriched from blood (not recorded which). The source is a woman in her twenties or thirties who had recovered from COVID-19.

The V and J genes are TRBV21-1 and TRBJ2-7; TRBD1 is taken as the D call from the table, unchecked against the DNA. TRBV21-1 is a listed pseudogene. The CDR3 loop spans 15 amino acids. CDR3 nucleotides: TGTGCCAGCAGCAAAGTGGACAGGGAGGAATTCGAGCAGTACTTC. The encoded protein is CASSKVDREEFEQYF.

The V gene is TRBV7-2, the J gene TRBJ2-1, with D perhaps TRBD2 (5 bases). From germline, CDR1 is SGHTA and CDR2 FQGNSA. The CDR3 runs 15 residues. With 0 bases removed from V and 0 bases from J, the gap between germline ends came to 6 bases. The CDR3 bases are TGTGCCAGCAGCTTAGCTGGGAGCTCCTACAATGAGCAGTTCTTC. This sequence encodes CASSLAGSSYNEQFF.

V and J are TRBV5-1 and TRBJ1-6; 8 positions agree with TRBD1. The CDR3 has 14 residues. Per the germline V gene, CDR1 is SGHRS and CDR2 is YFSETQ. V gave up 3 bases and J gave up 7 bases; unmatched junction bases: 3. The CDR3 DNA is TGCGCCAGCAGCTGGGACAGGCTGAATTCACCCCTCCACTTT. It is translated as CASSWDRLNSPLHF.

The V gene is TRBV19, the J gene TRBJ1-1; 7 nucleotides align to TRBD1. V was clipped by 7 bases and J by 0 bases; unmatched bases: 5. The CDR3 length is 14 residues. Germline V CDR1 and CDR2: LNHDA, SQIVND (reference sequence). CDR3 protein: CASKGDSLNTEAFF. CDR3 nucleotide sequence: TGTGCCAGTAAGGGGGACAGCCTGAACACTGAAGCTTTCTTT.

This clone was picked up one time. The chain has TRBV28 and TRBJ1-2; D not certain. Germline V CDR1 and CDR2: MDHEN, SYDVKM. There are 13 residues in the CDR3. V gave up 4 bases and J gave up 6 bases, with 12 bases separating them. CDR3 nucleotides: TGTGCCAGCAGTTCCTCGAAGCTGCATGGCTACACCTTC. It yields the protein CASSSSKLHGYTF.

The J gene is TRBJ2-3, the V gene TRBV6-5, with TRBD1 matching over 8 bases. The CDR3 contains 16 residues. The V segment lost 2 bases and the J segment 3 bases; nucleotides outside the gene matches: 7. Germline-derived CDR1 and CDR2 are MNHEY and SVGAGI. The CDR3 loop reads CASSYGQGAGTDTQYF. The DNA of the CDR3 is TGTGCCAGCAGTTACGGCCAGGGGGCTGGTACAGATACGCAGTATTTT.

The J gene is TRBJ2-1, the V gene TRBV29-1, with 8 positions matching TRBD1. V lost 7 bases and J lost 9; bases outside the gene matches: 14. In germline, CDR1 is SQVTM, CDR2 ANQGSEA. The CDR3 consists of 14 residues. The CDR3 protein is CSGVGSGGGFEQFF. CDR3 in DNA: TGCAGCGGCGTAGGCTCAGGGGGCGGATTTGAGCAGTTCTTC.

The gene calls are TRBV3-1 (or the pseudogene TRBV3-2) and TRBJ2-1; D might be TRBD2 (5 bases). Trimming removed 0 bases from V and 7 bases from J, with 16 bases in between. The CDR3 has 16 residues. Germline loops: CDR1 LGHDT, CDR2 YNNKEL (reference sequence). CDR3 sequence reads: CASSQEGAGRRNEQFF. The CDR3 nucleotides read TGTGCCAGCAGCCAAGAAGGCGCGGGCAGAAGAAATGAGCAGTTCTTC.

The rearrangement links TRBV4-1 to TRBJ2-1, with 9 nucleotides matching TRBD1. Germline V gene lookup returns CDR1 MGHRA and CDR2 YSYEKL. This CDR3 spans 16 amino acids. V dropped 1 base and J dropped 4; count of bases not matched to a gene: 5. CDR3 DNA: TGCGCCAGCAGCCAAGGTCCGGGACAGGGATACAATGAGCAGTTCTTC. It encodes CASSQGPGQGYNEQFF.

The chain joins TRBV30 to TRBJ1-2; possibly TRBD1 for D (5 bases). The CDR3 totals 13 residues. V lost 3 bases to trimming and J lost 4 bases, with 12 bases between them. Per the germline V gene, CDR1 is GTSNPN and CDR2 is SVGIG (reference sequence). The CDR3 loop is CAWRTGVIYGYTF. The CDR3 nucleotides are TGTGCCTGGAGAACAGGCGTGATCTATGGCTACACCTTC.

This chain's CDR3 is CASSGRVGVPSGANVLTF. CDR3 coding DNA: TGTGCCAGCAGTGGCAGGGTTGGGGTCCCCTCTGGGGCCAACGTCCTGACTTTC. The chain uses TRBV6-1 and TRBJ2-6; TRBD1 might be the D (5 bases). V was clipped by 4 bases and J by 0 bases, with 16 bases between them. The germline V gene has CDR1 MNHNS and CDR2 SASEGT. The CDR3 is 18 amino acids.

The chain joins TRBV27 to TRBJ2-5, with a tentative D call TRBD2 (6 bases). V lost 7 bases and J 0 bases, leaving 21 bases between the germline ends. Germline V gene lookup returns CDR1 MNHEY and CDR2 SMNVEV (reference sequence). The CDR3 totals 17 residues. The CDR3 DNA reads as TGTGCCAGCACACGTACGTCGAGGAGGGAGAACCAAGAGACCCAGTACTTC. It yields the protein CASTRTSRRENQETQYF.

J is TRBJ2-7 and V is TRBV7-9, with TRBD2 matching over 11 bases. V lost 5 bases, J lost 6 bases, and 6 bases stayed unmatched. The CDR3 is 14 residues long. Per the germline V gene, CDR1 is SEHNR and CDR2 is FQNEAQ (reference sequence). The CDR3 DNA reads as TGTGCCAGCAGCCCTTCACTAGCGGGAGCCGAGCAGTACTTC. Translation gives CASSPSLAGAEQYF.

The CDR3 loop is CASSPRASTDTQYF. The DNA for the CDR3 is TGTGCCAGCAGCCCGAGGGCCAGCACAGATACGCAGTATTTT. The chain couples TRBV7-2 to TRBJ2-3; tentatively, D is TRBD2 (5 bases). The CDR3 runs 14 residues. Germline assignment: CDR1 SGHTA and CDR2 FQGNSA. The V and J ends lost 5 bases and 0 bases respectively, with 9 bases between them.

The chain links TRBV25-1 to TRBJ2-1, with 9 bases aligning to TRBD1. The junction had 7 bases not matched to a gene; V was cut back by 2 bases and J by 2 bases. Germline V gene data show CDR1 as MGHDK and CDR2 as SYGVNS. The CDR3 covers 17 residues. CDR3 coding DNA: TGTGCCAGCAGTGAAGGCCGCCGGGACAGGGCCTACAATGAGCAGTTCTTC. Its protein product is CASSEGRRDRAYNEQFF. Based on the CDR3 plus reference TRBV25-1 and TRBJ2-1, the full variable domain is EADIYQTPRYLVIGTGKKITLECSQTMGHDKMYWYQQDPGMELHLIHYSYGVNSTEKGDLSSESTVSRIRTEHFPLTLESARPSHTSQYLCASSEGRRDRAYNEQFFGPGTRLTVL.

This clone is a singleton in its sample. The V gene is TRBV5-1, the J gene TRBJ2-7, with D possibly being TRBD1 (5 bases). CDR1 SGHRS and CDR2 YFSETQ come from the germline V gene. The V end lost 4 bases, the J end lost 0 bases, and 11 bases lay between the germline ends. This CDR3 region has 14 residues. CDR3 bases: TGCGCCAGCAGCACAACAGGAGCCTCCTACGAGCAGTACTTC. Its translation is CASSTTGASYEQYF.

The gene calls are TRBV6-2 or TRBV6-3 and TRBJ2-7, with 10 bases matching TRBD2. J gave up 0 bases and V 4 bases, and 12 bases lay outside the gene matches. This CDR3 comprises 18 residues. Looked up from germline, CDR1 is MNHEY and CDR2 is SVGEGT. For the CDR3, the DNA is TGTGCCAGCAGTTCTTGGAAACCAAGCGGGAGGGTCTCCTACGAGCAGTACTTC. Amino acid sequence: CASSSWKPSGRVSYEQYF.

This sequence joins TRBV5-4 and TRBJ2-2; D is possibly TRBD1 (6 bases). Trimming removed 3 bases at V and 5 bases at J, with 20 bases between. The length of the CDR3 is 17 residues. The germline gives CDR1 SGHNT, CDR2 YYREEE (reference sequence). The CDR3 DNA follows: TGTGCCAGCAGCTCGGAACCCCAGGACAGCTCGACCGGGGAGCTGTTTTTT. Amino acid sequence: CASSSEPQDSSTGELFF.

The chain has TRBV12-3 or TRBV12-4 and TRBJ2-1, with a weak D call TRBD2 (5 bases). Trimming pared 4 bases from V and 7 bases from J, leaving 8 bases between. The CDR3 loop spans 12 amino acids. CDR3 residues: CASSSRENEQFF. CDR3 in DNA: TGTGCCAGCAGTTCAAGGGAGAATGAGCAGTTCTTC.

The chain uses TRBV2 and TRBJ2-1, with 8 bases identical to TRBD1. J was trimmed by 0 bases and V by 3 bases; bases with no gene match: 7. CDR3 length equals 17 residues. CDR1 and CDR2 from the germline V gene are SNHLY and FYNNEI. CDR3 bases: TGTGCCAGCAGTGAGAGGGGACAGGTACCCTCCTACAATGAGCAGTTCTTC. Translating gives CASSERGQVPSYNEQFF.

This clone appeared once. The V call is TRBV28, the J call TRBJ2-7; 10 nucleotides match TRBD1. The germline CDR1 and CDR2 sequences are MDHEN and SYDVKM. The junction had 13 bases not matched to a gene; V was cut back by 7 bases and J by 7 bases. The CDR3 is 15 amino acids. The CDR3 sequence: CASISPGQGMREQYF. The CDR3 region has the DNA TGTGCCAGCATTTCACCGGGACAGGGGATGCGGGAGCAGTACTTC.

The V call is TRBV12-5, the J call TRBJ2-3; TRBD1 matches 7 bases. V shed 4 bases and J 1 base; nucleotides not matched to a gene: 2. Looked up from germline, CDR1 is LGHNT and CDR2 is FRNRAP. The CDR3 is made up of 14 amino acids. The CDR3, as DNA: TGTGCTAGTGGTTCCGGGACAGGCACAGATACGCAGTATTTT. This gives the protein CASGSGTGTDTQYF.

This chain connects TRBV18 to TRBJ2-2, with a tentative D call TRBD2 (6 bases). The CDR3 has 13 amino acids. Trimming removed 3 bases at V and 7 bases at J, with 9 bases between. The germline V gene has CDR1 KGHSH and CDR2 LQKENI. For the CDR3, the DNA is TGTGCCAGCTCACCTTCCGGGAGCGGGGAGCTGTTTTTT. It yields the protein CASSPSGSGELFF.

This chain joins TRBV5-6 and TRBJ1-1; D gene unclear. Trimming took 5 bases from V and 0 from J, leaving 2 bases between them. Germline lookup yields CDR1 SGHDT and CDR2 YYEEEE. The CDR3 contains 11 residues. The CDR3 DNA follows: TGTGCCAGCAGTATGAACACTGAAGCTTTCTTT. Translation gives CASSMNTEAFF.

This clone was recorded once. The CDR3 loop is CASSLWAGVMDEQFF. The CDR3, as DNA: TGCGCCAGCAGCTTGTGGGCGGGAGTCATGGATGAGCAGTTCTTC. This rearrangement joins TRBV5-1 to TRBJ2-1; TRBD2 aligns across 7 bases. The CDR3 is 15 amino acids. V dropped 1 base and J dropped 8; count of bases not matched to a gene: 9. The germline V gene encodes CDR1 SGHRS and CDR2 YFSETQ.

The rearrangement links TRBV5-1 to TRBJ2-2, with 9 bases lining up with TRBD1. The CDR3 sequence is 16 residues long. Trimming removed 1 base from V and 2 bases from J; junction bases left unmatched: 3. The V gene's germline CDR1 is SGHRS and CDR2 YFSETQ. The chain's CDR3 is CASSLSGQGNTGELFF. The DNA of the CDR3 is TGCGCCAGCAGCTTGTCGGGACAGGGAAACACCGGGGAGCTGTTTTTT. Drawing the rest from reference TRBV5-1 and TRBJ2-2, the complete variable domain is KAGVTQTPRYLIKTRGQQVTLSCSPISGHRSVSWYQQTPGQGLQFLFEYFSETQRNKGNFPGRFSGRQFSNSRSEMNVSTLELGDSALYLCASSLSGQGNTGELFFGEGSRLTVL.

The V call is TRBV27, the J call TRBJ1-5; D gene ambiguous. The CDR3 consists of 15 residues. Trimming took 5 bases from V and 1 from J, leaving 12 bases between them. Germline V lookup: CDR1 MNHEY, CDR2 SMNVEV (reference sequence). This chain's CDR3 is CASSRSGESNQPQHF. The CDR3, as DNA: TGTGCCAGCAGTCGCAGCGGGGAGAGCAATCAGCCCCAGCATTTT.

The CDR3 spells CASSTTGQAVPNTGELFF. The CDR3 DNA is TGTGCCAGCAGTACCACGGGACAGGCGGTCCCTAACACCGGGGAGCTGTTTTTT. V and J are TRBV7-8 and TRBJ2-2; 8 bases fit TRBD1. Germline CDR1 reads SGHVS; CDR2 reads FQNEAQ. Trimming cost V 6 bases and J 2 bases; bases outside gene matches: 14. This CDR3 region has 18 residues. The full variable domain, rest sourced from reference TRBV7-8 and TRBJ2-2, is GAGVSQSPRYKVAKRGQDVALRCDPISGHVSLFWYQQALGQGPEFLTYFQNEAQLDKSGLPSDRFFAERPEGSVSTLKIQRTQQEDSAVYLCASSTTGQAVPNTGELFFGEGSRLTVL.

This chain uses TRBV9 with TRBJ2-7; 8 bases are shared with TRBD1. This CDR3 spans 14 amino acids. Per the germline V gene, CDR1 is SGDLS and CDR2 is YYNGEE. Unmatched junction bases numbered 5, after V lost 3 bases and J lost 3 bases. CDR3 amino acids: CASSAATGGYEQYF. In DNA form, the CDR3 reads TGTGCCAGCAGCGCCGCCACAGGGGGCTACGAGCAGTACTTC.

A single count supports this clone. The J gene is TRBJ1-3, the V gene TRBV5-1, with D unresolved. CDR1 and CDR2 (germline): SGHRS, YFSETQ. The CDR3 runs to 13 residues. Trimming left V 0 bases short and J 4 bases short, with 5 bases between. CDR3 sequence (DNA): TGCGCCAGCAGCTTGGGGAGCGGAAACACCATATATTTT. It translates to CASSLGSGNTIYF.

The chain combines TRBV18 with TRBJ1-4; D is perhaps TRBD1 (5 bases). The germline CDR1 and CDR2 sequences are KGHSH and LQKENI. Trimming cost V 3 bases and J 7 bases, with 12 bases left between them. The CDR3 consists of 14 residues. The CDR3 reads CASSPEGNSEKLFF. The CDR3 nucleotides read TGTGCCAGCTCACCGGAGGGGAACAGTGAAAAACTGTTTTTT.